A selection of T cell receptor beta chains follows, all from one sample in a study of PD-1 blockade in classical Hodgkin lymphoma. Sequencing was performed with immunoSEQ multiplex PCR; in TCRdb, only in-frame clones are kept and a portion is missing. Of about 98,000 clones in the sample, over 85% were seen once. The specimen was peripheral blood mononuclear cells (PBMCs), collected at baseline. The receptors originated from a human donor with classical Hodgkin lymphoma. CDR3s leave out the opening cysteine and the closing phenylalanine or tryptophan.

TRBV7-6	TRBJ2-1	ASSAVAGDYNEQF
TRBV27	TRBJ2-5	ASSSNLETQY
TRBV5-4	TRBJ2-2	ASSLGQYGELF
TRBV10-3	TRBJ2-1	AISESTPTSSYNEQF
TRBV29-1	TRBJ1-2	SVAEGRDYGYT
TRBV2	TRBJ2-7	ASSPRLGGYYEQY
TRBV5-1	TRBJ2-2	ASSLAGTSGIGTGELF
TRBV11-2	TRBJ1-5	ASSLQGGFTQPQH
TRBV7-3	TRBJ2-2	ASNPGNTGELF
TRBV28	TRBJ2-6	ASSLRQGSSGANVLT
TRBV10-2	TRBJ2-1	ASSATSGYNEQF
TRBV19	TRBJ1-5	ASSNPKTYSLQGYTQPQH
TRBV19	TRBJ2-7	ASSHQTGVLNEQY
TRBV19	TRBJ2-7	ASSKNRDRSSYEQY
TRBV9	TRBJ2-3	ASSPRGGVSTDTQY
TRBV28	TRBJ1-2	ASARQGALPFYDGYT
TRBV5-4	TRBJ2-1	ASSLGGMRRNEQF
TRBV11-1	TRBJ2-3	ASSIRRLGLGDTQY
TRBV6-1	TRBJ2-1	ASSEVIGGPQF
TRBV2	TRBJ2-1	ASSVSGAYNEQF
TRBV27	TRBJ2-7	ASSLQGNVVYEQY
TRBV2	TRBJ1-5	ASSPYLRGNQPQH
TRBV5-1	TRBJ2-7	ASSARDYGYEQY
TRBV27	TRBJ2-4	ASSLIAGEGVRY
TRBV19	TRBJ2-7	ASIPTSESYEQY
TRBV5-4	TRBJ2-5	ASSLTDSGQETQY
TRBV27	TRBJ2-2	ASSLLGVRAGELF
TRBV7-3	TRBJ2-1	ASTHIGASNEQF
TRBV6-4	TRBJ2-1	ASSELAGRGEQF
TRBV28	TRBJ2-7	ASTKGRGYEQY
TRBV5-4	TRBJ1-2	ASSLGVEGQIVYGYT
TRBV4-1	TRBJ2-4	ASSQGQGTKNIQY
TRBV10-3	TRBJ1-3	AISEHTGNTIY
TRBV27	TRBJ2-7	ASSAWGGYSYEQY
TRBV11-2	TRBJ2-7	ASSLDRGPYEQY
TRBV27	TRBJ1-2	ASSAGQGRGYT
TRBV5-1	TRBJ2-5	ASSLRETQY
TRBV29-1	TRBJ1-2	SVAEQGANYGYT
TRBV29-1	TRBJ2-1	SGEAYNEQF
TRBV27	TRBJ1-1	ASSIRDANTEAF
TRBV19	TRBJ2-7	ASSTRTGLSYEQY
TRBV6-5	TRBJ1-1	ASSFQGSEAF